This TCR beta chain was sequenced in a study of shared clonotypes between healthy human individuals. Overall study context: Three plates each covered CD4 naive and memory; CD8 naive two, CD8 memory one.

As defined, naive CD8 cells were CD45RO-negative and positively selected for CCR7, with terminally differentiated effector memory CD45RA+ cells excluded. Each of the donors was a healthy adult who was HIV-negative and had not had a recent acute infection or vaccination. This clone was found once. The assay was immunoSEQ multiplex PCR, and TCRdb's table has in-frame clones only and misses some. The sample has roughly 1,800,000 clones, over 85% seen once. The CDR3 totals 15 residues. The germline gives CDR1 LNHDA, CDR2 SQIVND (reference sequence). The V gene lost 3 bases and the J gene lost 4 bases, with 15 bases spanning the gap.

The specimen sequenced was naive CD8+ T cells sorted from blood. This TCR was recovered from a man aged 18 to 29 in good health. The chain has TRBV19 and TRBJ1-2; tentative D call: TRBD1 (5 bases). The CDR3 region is CASSIDEDSFYGYTF. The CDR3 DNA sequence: TGTGCCAGTAGTATCGACGAAGACAGCTTCTATGGCTACACCTTC.